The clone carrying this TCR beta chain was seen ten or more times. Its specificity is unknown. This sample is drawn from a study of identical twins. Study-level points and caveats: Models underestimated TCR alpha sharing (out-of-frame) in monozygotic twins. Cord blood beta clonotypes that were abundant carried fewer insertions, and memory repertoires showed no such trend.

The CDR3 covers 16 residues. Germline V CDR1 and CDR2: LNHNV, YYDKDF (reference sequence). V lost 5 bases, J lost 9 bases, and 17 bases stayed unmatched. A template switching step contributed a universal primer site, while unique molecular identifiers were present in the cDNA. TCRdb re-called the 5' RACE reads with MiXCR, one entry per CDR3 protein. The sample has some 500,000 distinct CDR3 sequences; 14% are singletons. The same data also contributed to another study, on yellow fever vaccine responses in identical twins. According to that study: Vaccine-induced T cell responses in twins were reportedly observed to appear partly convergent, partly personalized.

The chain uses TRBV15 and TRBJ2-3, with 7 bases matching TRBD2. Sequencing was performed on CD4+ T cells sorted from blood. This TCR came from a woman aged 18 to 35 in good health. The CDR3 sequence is CATSGVGSGVVRTQYF. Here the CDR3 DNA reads TGTGCCACCAGCGGGGTGGGGAGCGGGGTAGTAAGGACGCAGTATTTT. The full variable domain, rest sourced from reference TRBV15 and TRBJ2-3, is DAMVIQNPRYQVTQFGKPVTLSCSQTLNHNVMYWYQQKSSQAPKLLFHYYDKDFNNEADTPDNFQSRRPNTSFCFLDIRSPGLGDTAMYLCATSGVGSGVVRTQYFGPGTRLTVL.